The 22 T cell receptor beta chains given below trace back to one sample, sequenced in a study of blood T cell repertoires in COVID-19. Sequencing was performed with immunoSEQ multiplex PCR; in TCRdb, only in-frame clones are kept and a portion is missing. The profile shows fewer than 300,000 clones, around 85% of them singletons. The specimen sequenced was peripheral blood. These receptors came from a woman in her 30s with COVID-19, enrolled during active disease.

The chain uses TRBV5-1 and TRBJ2-7, with D perhaps TRBD2 (5 bases). V was clipped by 0 bases and J by 2 bases, with 15 bases between them. Looked up from germline, CDR1 is SGHRS and CDR2 is YFSETQ. CDR3 length: 16 amino acids. In DNA, the CDR3 is TGCGCCAGCAGCTTGGAACACCTCGGGGTCCCCTACGAGCAGTACTTC. This codes for CASSLEHLGVPYEQYF.

The rearrangement uses TRBV7-9 and TRBJ1-3, with D perhaps TRBD1 (5 bases). The germline gives CDR1 SEHNR, CDR2 FQNEAQ (reference sequence). The V and J ends lost 5 bases and 2 bases respectively, with 13 bases between them. This CDR3 is built from 15 residues. The CDR3 spells CASSPVAGTGNTIYF. In DNA form, the CDR3 reads TGTGCCAGCAGCCCTGTGGCAGGGACTGGAAACACCATATATTTT.

This clone was observed a single time. V and J are TRBV4-1 and TRBJ1-6; a weak D match, TRBD1 (6 bases). CDR1 and CDR2 from the germline V gene are MGHRA and YSYEKL. V was cut by 1 base and J by 9 bases, with 7 bases left in between. CDR3 length: 13 residues. CDR3 region: CASSQARGSPLHF. The DNA for the CDR3 is TGCGCCAGCAGCCAAGCCAGGGGTTCACCCCTCCACTTT.

The V and J genes are TRBV4-1 and TRBJ2-1; possibly TRBD2 for D (6 bases). The CDR3 has 13 residues. The V and J ends lost 4 bases and 6 bases respectively, with 10 bases between them. Per germline, CDR1 MGHRA and CDR2 YSYEKL. CDR3 sequence reads: CASSRRDSNEQFF. The CDR3 coding sequence is TGCGCCAGCAGCCGACGGGACTCCAATGAGCAGTTCTTC.

This clone appeared a single time. CDR3 amino acids: CASLKRMGKLFF. The CDR3 nucleotides are TGTGCCTCACTGAAGCGGATGGGGAAACTGTTTTTT. V is TRBV30 and J is TRBJ1-4; D not resolved. The CDR3 totals 12 residues. Germline CDR1 reads GTSNPN; CDR2 reads SVGIG (reference sequence). V was pared by 7 bases and J by 11 bases, with 17 bases between.

CDR3 loop: CASRGGKNTGELFF. The CDR3 coding sequence is TGCGCCAGCAGAGGGGGAAAGAACACCGGGGAGCTGTTTTTT. J is TRBJ2-2 and V is TRBV5-1; weak D call: TRBD1 (6 bases). Germline CDR1 SGHRS, CDR2 YFSETQ. V was trimmed by 5 bases and J by 1 base, leaving 9 bases between them. CDR3 length equals 14 residues.

The rearrangement uses TRBV6-6 and TRBJ2-5; possibly TRBD2 for D (5 bases). CDR3 size: 14 residues. V was cut by 6 bases and J by 4 bases, with 15 bases left in between. Germline V gene lookup returns CDR1 MNHNY and CDR2 SVGAGI (reference sequence). The CDR3 sequence is CASRAPTEAETQYF. The DNA of the CDR3 is TGTGCCAGCAGAGCACCGACGGAGGCAGAGACCCAGTACTTC.

The chain uses TRBV5-8 and TRBJ1-2; D is perhaps TRBD1 (5 bases). This CDR3 contains 16 residues. Deletions cut 5 bases from V and 4 bases from J, with 21 bases between. Per germline, CDR1 SGHTS and CDR2 YDEGEE. The CDR3 region is CASSRNIWGAGYGYTF. Written as DNA, the CDR3 is TGTGCCAGCAGTCGGAACATCTGGGGCGCAGGCTATGGCTACACCTTC. The variable domain in full, completed from reference TRBV5-8 and TRBJ1-2, reads EAGVTQSPTHLIKTRGQQATLRCSPISGHTSVYWYQQALGLGLQFLLWYDEGEERNRGNFPPRFSGRQFPNYSSELNVNALELEDSALYLCASSRNIWGAGYGYTFGSGTRLTVV.

The rearrangement uses TRBV6-2 or TRBV6-3 and TRBJ2-7; possibly TRBD2 for D (5 bases). Germline V CDR1 and CDR2: MNHEY, SVGEGT. This CDR3 has 12 amino acids. V was shortened by 2 bases and J by 6 bases, with 8 bases between the two germline ends. The CDR3 DNA sequence: TGTGCCAGCAGTTACCGAGCGGTCGAGCAGTACTTC. The encoded protein is CASSYRAVEQYF.

This clone was counted once. The chain has TRBV2 and TRBJ2-3, with TRBD1 matching over 7 bases. Germline V CDR1 and CDR2: SNHLY, FYNNEI. After removal of 8 bases from V and 6 bases from J, the junction contained 11 bases not matched to a gene. The CDR3 runs 14 residues. CDR3 DNA: TGTGCCAGCCTACAGGACAGGACTTACGATACGCAGTATTTT. This sequence encodes CASLQDRTYDTQYF.

CDR3 sequence: CAWSGGLEQYF. For the CDR3, the DNA is TGTGCCTGGAGTGGGGGGCTCGAGCAGTACTTC. The genes are TRBV30 and TRBJ2-7; TRBD1 might be the D (6 bases). CDR1 and CDR2 (germline): GTSNPN, SVGIG (reference sequence). The CDR3 is made up of 11 amino acids. V lost 1 base and J 6 bases, leaving 7 bases between the germline ends.

The gene calls are TRBV7-9 and TRBJ2-1; 8 nucleotides agree with TRBD1. The CDR3 has 18 residues. CDR1 and CDR2 (germline): SEHNR, FQNEAQ (reference sequence). V lost 5 bases and J lost 9; bases outside the gene matches: 21. The CDR3 is CASSPRLLGQGAFGEQFF. DNA for the CDR3: TGTGCCAGCAGCCCAAGGCTTCTCGGTCAGGGGGCTTTTGGTGAGCAGTTCTTC.

V gene TRBV29-1 combines with J gene TRBJ2-1; 8 bases are a match to TRBD2. The V gene end was trimmed by 4 bases and the J gene end by 5 bases; junction bases not matched to a gene: 4. This CDR3 region has 13 residues. CDR1 is SQVTM and CDR2 is ANQGSEA in the germline V gene. CDR3: CSVGSGEDNEQFF. Here the CDR3 DNA reads TGCAGCGTTGGTAGCGGGGAGGACAATGAGCAGTTCTTC.

This sequence joins TRBV2 and TRBJ1-1; D is ambiguous. The V and J ends lost 7 bases and 3 bases respectively, with 21 bases between them. This CDR3 has 16 residues. Germline CDR1 reads SNHLY; CDR2 reads FYNNEI. CDR3 DNA sequence: TGTGCCAGCATGGGTTCCCGGGAGCAAGGGTACACTGAAGCTTTCTTT. This gives the protein CASMGSREQGYTEAFF.

The chain combines TRBV5-1 with TRBJ2-5, with TRBD1 matching over 7 bases. The CDR3 consists of 14 residues. Germline V gene sequence: CDR1 SGHRS, CDR2 YFSETQ. The J segment lost 5 bases and the V segment lost 4 bases, leaving 8 bases of the junction unmatched. CDR3 residues: CASSLKQGSETQYF. For the CDR3, the DNA is TGCGCCAGCAGCCTCAAACAGGGGTCTGAGACCCAGTACTTC.

The rearrangement joins TRBV4-1 to TRBJ1-6; D call uncertain. The CDR3 has 14 amino acids. The V gene's germline CDR1 is MGHRA and CDR2 YSYEKL. Trimming took off 0 bases at V and 6 bases at J, with 6 bases between the two ends. CDR3: CASSQDRFNSPLHF. CDR3 coding DNA: TGCGCCAGCAGCCAAGACAGGTTTAATTCACCCCTCCACTTT.

The sample holds one count of this clone. J is TRBJ2-1 and V is TRBV30; 14 bases align to TRBD2. CDR1 and CDR2 (germline): GTSNPN, SVGIG (reference sequence). The CDR3 runs to 18 residues. The V and J ends lost 3 bases and 3 bases, in that order; junction bases with no gene match: 10. CDR3 DNA: TGTGCCTGGAGGAGACTAGCGGGGGGGACGCACTTCTACAATGAGCAGTTCTTC. It yields the protein CAWRRLAGGTHFYNEQFF. Looking up the rest from reference TRBV30 and TRBJ2-1 gives the full variable domain: SQTIHQWPATLVQPVGSPLSLECTVEGTSNPNLYWYRQAAGRGLQLLFYSVGIGQISSEVPQNLSASRPQDRQFILSSKKLLLSDSGFYLCAWRRLAGGTHFYNEQFFGPGTRLTVL.

The rearrangement joins TRBV2 to TRBJ2-2, with 10 nucleotides matching TRBD2. Germline trimming cut 7 bases from V and 6 bases from J; bases unmatched to any gene: 11. CDR1 is SNHLY and CDR2 is FYNNEI in the germline V gene. The CDR3 runs to 16 residues. The CDR3 nucleotides read TGTGCCAGCATCCGAGCGGGGGGGCCGGAGGCCGGGGAGCTGTTTTTT. This gives the protein CASIRAGGPEAGELFF. Using reference TRBV2 and TRBJ2-2 for the parts outside the CDR3, the full variable domain is EPEVTQTPSHQVTQMGQEVILRCVPISNHLYFYWYRQILGQKVEFLVSFYNNEISEKSEIFDDQFSVERPDGSNFTLKIRSTKLEDSAMYFCASIRAGGPEAGELFFGEGSRLTVL.

The rearrangement joins TRBV5-1 to TRBJ1-2; a possible D gene is TRBD1 (6 bases). From germline, CDR1 is SGHRS and CDR2 YFSETQ. V dropped 7 bases and J dropped 8 bases, with 18 bases sitting between them. The CDR3 covers 13 residues. In DNA, the CDR3 is TGCGCCAGCTCCCGGACAGTTGAGAGGGGCTACACCTTC. Residues: CASSRTVERGYTF.

This chain links TRBV18 with TRBJ1-5; no definite D call. The length of the CDR3 is 15 residues. Trimming removed 1 base from V and 7 bases from J, with 14 bases in between. Germline CDR1 and CDR2: KGHSH and LQKENI. CDR3 bases: TGTGCCAGCTCACCACGTACCTCAGCGGAACAGCCCCAGCATTTT. This sequence encodes CASSPRTSAEQPQHF. The complete variable domain, with remaining parts taken from reference TRBV18 and TRBJ1-5, reads NAGVMQNPRHLVRRRGQEARLRCSPMKGHSHVYWYRQLPEEGLKFMVYLQKENIIDESGMPKERFSAEFPKEGPSILRIQQVVRGDSAAYFCASSPRTSAEQPQHFGDGTRLSIL.

The sample holds one count of this clone. The chain recombines TRBV5-5 with TRBJ2-7; D unclear. Trimming left V 2 bases short and J 0 bases short, with 3 bases between. CDR3 length equals 12 residues. The germline CDR1 and CDR2 sequences are SGHKS and YYEKEE (reference sequence). CDR3 sequence: CASSFSSYEQYF. The CDR3 region has the DNA TGTGCCAGCAGCTTTAGCTCCTACGAGCAGTACTTC.

The rearrangement joins TRBV18 to TRBJ1-6; 9 bases fit TRBD1. Trimming cost V 2 bases and J 7 bases; bases outside gene matches: 0. Germline V gives CDR1 KGHSH, CDR2 LQKENI. The CDR3 sequence is 14 residues long. CDR3 nucleotide sequence: TGTGCCAGCTCACCAGGACAGGGGAATTCACCCCTCCACTTT. Its translation is CASSPGQGNSPLHF.